These T cell receptor beta chains were read from a single sample in a study of cytomegalovirus exposure and HLA in healthy donors. Profiled with immunoSEQ multiplex PCR; TCRdb holds only in-frame clones, not every one. The profile shows about 97,000 clones, approximately 71% of them singletons. The sequencing sample was made of PBMCs. The receptors were sampled from a male donor in good health and CMV-seropositive. CDR3s include the opening cysteine and the closing phenylalanine or tryptophan. D genes are given only for firm matches. Only part of the rows carry a size: once, few, many, or a class if the clone is expanded.

size | J | V | D | CDR3 | DNA
. | TRBJ2-7 | TRBV29-1 | . | CSVDGGAYEQYF | TGCAGCGTTGACGGAGGGGCCTACGAGCAGTACTTC
. | TRBJ1-2 | TRBV6-5 | TRBD1 | CASSRLGTGVGYTF | TGTGCCAGCAGTCGCCTTGGGACAGGGGTTGGCTACACCTTC
once | TRBJ1-1 | TRBV10-3 | TRBD1 | CAIRPGTGATEAFF | TGTGCCATCAGACCCGGGACAGGGGCGACTGAAGCTTTCTTT
. | TRBJ2-3 | TRBV21-1 | . | CASSKVAQSTDTQYF | TGTGCCAGCAGCAAAGTGGCCCAAAGCACAGATACGCAGTATTTT
. | TRBJ2-2 | TRBV10-1 | TRBD2 | CASSCLAGVRTGEPFF | TGCGCCAGCAGTTGTCTAGCGGGAGTACGTACCGGGGAGCCGTTTTTT
. | TRBJ2-7 | TRBV5-1 | TRBD2 | CASSWFPGTSGTEQYF | TGCGCCAGCAGCTGGTTTCCCGGGACTAGCGGGACCGAGCAGTACTTC
. | TRBJ2-7 | TRBV13 | TRBD1 | CASSSPGQEGEQYF | TGTGCCAGCAGCTCGCCGGGACAGGAGGGCGAGCAGTACTTC
. | TRBJ2-7 | TRBV7-9 | . | CASSLSPGGSYEQYF | TGTGCCAGCAGCTTAAGTCCTGGAGGCTCCTACGAGCAGTACTTC
few | TRBJ1-5 | TRBV7-2 | TRBD1 | CASSRASGTGVNQPQHF | TGTGCCAGCAGCCGAGCCTCCGGGACAGGGGTAAATCAGCCCCAGCATTTT
. | TRBJ2-7 | TRBV9 | TRBD1 | CASSRTGLYEQYF | TGTGCCAGCAGTCGGACAGGTCTCTACGAGCAGTACTTC